Sequencing of this TCR beta chain was carried out in a study of T cell responses to AZD1222 COVID-19 vaccine. The wider study: The study pooled second doses at about 4 or about 12 weeks.

Points from the study as a whole: Epitopes outside B.1.351 and B.1.1.7 mutated regions reportedly drew nearly half of spike TCRs. Spike-specific TCR breadth rose after two AZD1222 doses, and depth rose as well. Along spike, vaccine-associated CD4 TCRs were found throughout, with dominance at 160-218 and 743-854.

Libraries were prepared by immunoSEQ multiplex PCR; TCRdb keeps only in-frame clonotypes and omits some of them. Of about 110,000 clones detected, about 90% appear once; the ten largest clones hold less than 25%. Details on this clone: The antigen is undetermined.

Germline loops: CDR1 SGHRS, CDR2 YFSETQ. This CDR3 has 14 residues. The V gene end was trimmed by 3 bases and the J gene end by 5 bases; junction bases not matched to a gene: 7. This specimen was peripheral blood, taken on day 0 of AZD1222 vaccination. The chain carries TRBV5-1 and TRBJ2-5; the match to TRBD1 covers 7 bases. This clonotype was sampled from an adult in good health. The CDR3 sequence: CASSWGQPLETQYF. CDR3 sequence (DNA): TGCGCCAGCAGCTGGGGACAGCCCCTGGAGACCCAGTACTTC.